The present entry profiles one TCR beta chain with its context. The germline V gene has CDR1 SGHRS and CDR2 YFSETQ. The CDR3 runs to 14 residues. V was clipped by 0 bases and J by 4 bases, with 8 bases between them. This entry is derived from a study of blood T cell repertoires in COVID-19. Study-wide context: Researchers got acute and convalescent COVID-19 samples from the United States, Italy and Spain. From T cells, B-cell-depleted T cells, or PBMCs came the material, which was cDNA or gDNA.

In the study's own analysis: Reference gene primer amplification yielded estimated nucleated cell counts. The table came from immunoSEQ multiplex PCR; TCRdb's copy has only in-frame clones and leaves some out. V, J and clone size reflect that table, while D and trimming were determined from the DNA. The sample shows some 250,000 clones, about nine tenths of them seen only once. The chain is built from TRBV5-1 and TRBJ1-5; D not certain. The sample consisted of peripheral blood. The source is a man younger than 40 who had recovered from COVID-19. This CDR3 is CASSLGSANQPQHF. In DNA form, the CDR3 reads TGCGCCAGCAGCTTGGGGTCAGCGAATCAGCCCCAGCATTTT.